This is a list of T cell receptor beta chains from one sample in a study of response to subunit inactivated influenza vaccine. TCRdb re-called the RT-PCR reads with MiXCR, one entry per CDR3 protein. The data contain about 180,000 distinct CDR3 sequences, 9.2% of them singletons. The specimen comprised non-naive T cells sorted from PBMCs, sampled on the day of vaccination. Receptors originate from a man in his fifties or sixties who received an inactivated influenza vaccine. Each CDR3 is given without its conserved first and last residue. Clone sizes are given selectively: once, few, many, or a class where the clone is expanded.

>TRBV27|many|TRBJ2-7
ASSLVSGGSSYEQY
>TRBV7-8|.|TRBJ2-5
ASSILRDIQETQY
>TRBV7-2|many|TRBJ2-5
ASSFGQQETQY
>TRBV15|few|TRBJ2-3
ATSRDTLDRESSADTQY
>TRBV3-1|.|TRBJ1-1
ASSQRGEAF
>TRBV18|.|TRBJ2-7
ANSPAAGGPVLYEQY
>TRBV5-1|.|TRBJ1-3
ASSPDTDSSGNTIY
>TRBV19|few|TRBJ1-6
ASTEDLLNNSPLH
>TRBV2|few|TRBJ2-3
ASSEALGYYTDTQY
>TRBV19|few|TRBJ2-7
ASKVGPNSYEQY
>TRBV5-1|.|TRBJ2-2
ASSRDTSTGELF
>TRBV30|few|TRBJ1-5
AWSTGTGIGANQPQH
>TRBV7-9|few|TRBJ2-2
ASSPSGTGYTGELF
>TRBV19|few|TRBJ1-1
ASRPGRRTEAF
>TRBV2|few|TRBJ2-5
ASHLTSLPVSQY
>TRBV4-1|.|TRBJ2-3
ASSQDISGGAADTQY
>TRBV18|.|TRBJ2-2
ASSPQGAFFGELF
>TRBV7-2|.|TRBJ1-1
ASSLSWGGGTEAF
>TRBV28|.|TRBJ2-7
ASRGTEGGSYEQY
>TRBV27|few|TRBJ2-7
ARVVGALSYEQY
>TRBV27|.|TRBJ2-7
ASSLGTTYEQY
>TRBV4-2|.|TRBJ1-6
ASSQDAPGPYNSPLH
>TRBV11-2|.|TRBJ2-7
ASRSRTLSEQY
>TRBV6-2/TRBV6-3|few|TRBJ1-1
ASRTTTGVTEAF
>TRBV5-1|many|TRBJ2-3
ASSLDRPRSDTQY
>TRBV28|.|TRBJ2-1
ASRPGLAGGSEQF
>TRBV5-1|few|TRBJ2-3
ASSLGTSPTDTQY
>TRBV12-3/TRBV12-4|many|TRBJ1-6
ASSPTGYSNSPLH
>TRBV28|many|TRBJ2-3
ASSLVGSTDTQY
>TRBV4-3|few|TRBJ2-7
ASSLRDGAYEQY
>TRBV20-1|.|TRBJ2-7
SAREGTRYEQY
>TRBV6-4|many|TRBJ2-1
ASSGGGSINEQF
>TRBV29-1|many|TRBJ2-5
SVGQGVETQY
>TRBV20-1|.|TRBJ2-3
SARLLASTDTQY
>TRBV7-9|many|TRBJ2-1
ASIRRETSYNEQF
>TRBV20-1|many|TRBJ2-5
SATGTSGDGETQY
>TRBV20-1|once|TRBJ2-3
SARRGSARDTQY
>TRBV6-2/TRBV6-3|many|TRBJ1-6
ASKWDADSPLH
>TRBV5-1|many|TRBJ2-1
ASADALSSYNEQF
>TRBV6-1|few|TRBJ2-3
ASSERSGGSTDTQY
>TRBV28|few|TRBJ1-2
ASSRTTPRQGVGYGYT
>TRBV5-6|many|TRBJ1-2
ASSSRDGGYT
>TRBV10-2|many|TRBJ1-5
ASSPQGWQPQH
>TRBV14|.|TRBJ1-2
ASSPLGGGGGYT
>TRBV27|many|TRBJ2-7
ASSAIGLSSYEQY
>TRBV11-2|.|TRBJ2-3
ASSQEDSTDTQY
>TRBV15|.|TRBJ1-2
ATSRATGAGGYT
>TRBV7-8|once|TRBJ2-1
ASSLGGGRHEQF
>TRBV3-1|many|TRBJ2-1
ASSQVSGSSYNEQF
>TRBV2|many|TRBJ1-1
ASSGEGNTEAF
>TRBV5-1|many|TRBJ2-3
ASSLGGVSTDTQY
>TRBV20-1|many|TRBJ2-7
SARDRTGGPSEQY
>TRBV7-2|.|TRBJ2-5
ASSLRVGVRETQY
>TRBV9|many|TRBJ2-1
ASSPAASGLYNEQF
>TRBV7-8|few|TRBJ2-7
ASSLATGSNEQY